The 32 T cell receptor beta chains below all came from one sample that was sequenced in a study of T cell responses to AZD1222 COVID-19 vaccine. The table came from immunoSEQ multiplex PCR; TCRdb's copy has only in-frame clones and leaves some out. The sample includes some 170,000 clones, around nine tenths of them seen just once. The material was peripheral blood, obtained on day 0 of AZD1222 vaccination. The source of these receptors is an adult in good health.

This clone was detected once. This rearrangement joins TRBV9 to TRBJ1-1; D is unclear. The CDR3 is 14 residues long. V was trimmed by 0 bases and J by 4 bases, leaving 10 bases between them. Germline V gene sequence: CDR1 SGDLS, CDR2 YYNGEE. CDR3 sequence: CASSVGSGVTEAFF. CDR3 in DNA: TGTGCCAGCAGCGTAGGCTCTGGGGTCACTGAAGCTTTCTTT.

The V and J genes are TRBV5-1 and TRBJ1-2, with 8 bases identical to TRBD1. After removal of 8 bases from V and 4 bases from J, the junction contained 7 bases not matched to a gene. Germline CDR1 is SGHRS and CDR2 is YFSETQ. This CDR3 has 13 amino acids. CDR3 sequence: CASAEGTGYGYTF. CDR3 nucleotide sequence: TGCGCCAGTGCGGAGGGGACAGGCTATGGCTACACCTTC.

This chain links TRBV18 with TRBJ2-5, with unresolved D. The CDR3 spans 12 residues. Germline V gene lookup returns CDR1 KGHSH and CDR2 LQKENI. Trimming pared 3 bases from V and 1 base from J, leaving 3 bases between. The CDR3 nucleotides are TGTGCCAGCTCACCGCTCCAAGAGACCCAGTACTTC. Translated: CASSPLQETQYF.

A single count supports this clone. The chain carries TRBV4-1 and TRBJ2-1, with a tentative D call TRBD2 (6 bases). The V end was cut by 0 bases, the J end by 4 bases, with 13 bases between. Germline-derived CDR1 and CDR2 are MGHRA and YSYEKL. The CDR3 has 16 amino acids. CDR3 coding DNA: TGCGCCAGCAGCCAAGATCCGGGACTTAGATACAATGAGCAGTTCTTC. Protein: CASSQDPGLRYNEQFF.

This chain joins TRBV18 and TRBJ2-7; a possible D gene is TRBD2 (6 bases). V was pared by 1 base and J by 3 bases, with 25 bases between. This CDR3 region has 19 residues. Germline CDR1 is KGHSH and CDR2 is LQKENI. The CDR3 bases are TGTGCCAGCTCACCACGGCCCCGCGGACTAAACCCGACGGACTACGAGCAGTACTTC. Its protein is CASSPRPRGLNPTDYEQYF.

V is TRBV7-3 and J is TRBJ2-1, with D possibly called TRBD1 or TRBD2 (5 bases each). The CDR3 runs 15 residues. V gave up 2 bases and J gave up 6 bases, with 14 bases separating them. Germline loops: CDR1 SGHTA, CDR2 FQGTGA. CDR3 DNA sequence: TGTGCCAGCAGCTTAGGGGACCCGGGACCCAATGAGCAGTTCTTC. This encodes CASSLGDPGPNEQFF.

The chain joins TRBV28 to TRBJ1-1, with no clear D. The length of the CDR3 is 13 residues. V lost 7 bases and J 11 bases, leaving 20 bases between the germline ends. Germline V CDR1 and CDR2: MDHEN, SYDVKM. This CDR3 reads CASTRRRDMGAFF. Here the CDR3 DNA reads TGTGCCAGCACTCGTCGGAGGGATATGGGCGCTTTCTTT.

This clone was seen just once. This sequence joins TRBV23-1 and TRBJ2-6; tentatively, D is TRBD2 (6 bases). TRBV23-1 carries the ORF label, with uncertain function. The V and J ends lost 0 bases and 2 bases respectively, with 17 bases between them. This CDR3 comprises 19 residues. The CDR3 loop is CASSQSVNEEGTGANVLTF. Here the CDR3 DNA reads TGCGCCAGCAGTCAATCGGTTAATGAGGAGGGGACTGGGGCCAACGTCCTGACTTTC.

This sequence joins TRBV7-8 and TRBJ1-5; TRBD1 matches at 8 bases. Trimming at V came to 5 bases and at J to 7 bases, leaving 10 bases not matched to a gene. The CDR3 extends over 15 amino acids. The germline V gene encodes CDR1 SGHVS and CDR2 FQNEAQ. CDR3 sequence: CASSVTTGGNQPQHF. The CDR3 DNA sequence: TGTGCCAGCAGCGTGACTACAGGGGGAAACCAGCCCCAGCATTTT.

CDR3 coding DNA: TGTGCCACCAGTGCGGGTTACGAGCAGTACTTC. This sequence encodes CATSAGYEQYF. The genes are TRBV24-1 and TRBJ2-7; D remains unclear. The germline CDR1 and CDR2 sequences are KGHDR and SFDVKD. The CDR3 is 11 residues long. Deletions cut 5 bases from V and 4 bases from J, with 5 bases between.

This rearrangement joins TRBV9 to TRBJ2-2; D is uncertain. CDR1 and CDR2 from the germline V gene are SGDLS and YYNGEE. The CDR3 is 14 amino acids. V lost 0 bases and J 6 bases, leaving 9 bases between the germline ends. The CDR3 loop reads CASSVGIISGELFF. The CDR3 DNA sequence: TGTGCCAGCAGCGTAGGTATCATCTCCGGGGAGCTGTTTTTT.

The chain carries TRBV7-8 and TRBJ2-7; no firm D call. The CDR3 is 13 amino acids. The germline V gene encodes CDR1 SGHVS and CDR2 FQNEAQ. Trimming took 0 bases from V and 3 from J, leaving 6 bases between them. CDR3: CASSLAAGYEQYV. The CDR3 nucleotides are TGTGCCAGCAGCTTAGCGGCAGGCTACGAGCAGTACGTC.

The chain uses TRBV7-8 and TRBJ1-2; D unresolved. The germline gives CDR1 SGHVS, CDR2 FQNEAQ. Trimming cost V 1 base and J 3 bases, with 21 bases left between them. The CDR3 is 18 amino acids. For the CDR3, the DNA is TGTGCCAGCAGCTTAGGAGCTCGGGTACTTCTGTCTTACTATGGCTACACCTTC. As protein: CASSLGARVLLSYYGYTF.

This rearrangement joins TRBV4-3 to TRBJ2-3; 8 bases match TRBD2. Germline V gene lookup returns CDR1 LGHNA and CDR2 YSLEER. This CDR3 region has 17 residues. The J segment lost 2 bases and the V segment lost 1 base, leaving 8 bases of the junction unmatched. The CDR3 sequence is CASSQGGLSGNTDTQYF. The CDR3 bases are TGCGCCAGCAGCCAAGGAGGACTTAGCGGGAACACAGATACGCAGTATTTT.

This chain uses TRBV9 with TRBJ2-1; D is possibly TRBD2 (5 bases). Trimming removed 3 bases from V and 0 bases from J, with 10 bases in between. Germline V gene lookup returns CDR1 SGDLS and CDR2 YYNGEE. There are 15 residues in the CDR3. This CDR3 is CASSGDGNSYNEQFF. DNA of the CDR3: TGTGCCAGCAGCGGTGACGGGAACTCCTACAATGAGCAGTTCTTC.

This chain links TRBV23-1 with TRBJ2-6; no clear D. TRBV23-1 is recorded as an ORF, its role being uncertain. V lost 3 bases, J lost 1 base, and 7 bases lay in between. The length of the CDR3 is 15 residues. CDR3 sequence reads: CASSQPLSGANVLTF. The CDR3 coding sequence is TGCGCCAGCAGTCAGCCCCTTTCTGGGGCCAACGTCCTGACTTTC.

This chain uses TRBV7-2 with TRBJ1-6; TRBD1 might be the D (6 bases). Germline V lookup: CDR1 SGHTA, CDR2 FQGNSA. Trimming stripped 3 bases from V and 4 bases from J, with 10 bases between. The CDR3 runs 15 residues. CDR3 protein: CASSFRGVYNSPLHF. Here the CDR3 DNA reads TGTGCCAGCAGCTTTAGGGGGGTTTATAATTCACCCCTCCACTTT.

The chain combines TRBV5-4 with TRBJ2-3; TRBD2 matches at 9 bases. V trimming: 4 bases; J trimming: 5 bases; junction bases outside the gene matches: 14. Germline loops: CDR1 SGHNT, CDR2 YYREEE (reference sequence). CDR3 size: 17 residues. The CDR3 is CASSPPWRGGILDTQYF. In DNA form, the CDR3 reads TGTGCCAGCAGCCCTCCGTGGCGGGGGGGAATACTAGATACGCAGTATTTT.

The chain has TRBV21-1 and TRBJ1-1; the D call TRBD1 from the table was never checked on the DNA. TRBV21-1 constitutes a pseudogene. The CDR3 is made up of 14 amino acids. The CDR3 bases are TGTGCCAGCAGCCTCGGCAGGGGGAACACTGAAGCTTTCTTT. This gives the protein CASSLGRGNTEAFF.

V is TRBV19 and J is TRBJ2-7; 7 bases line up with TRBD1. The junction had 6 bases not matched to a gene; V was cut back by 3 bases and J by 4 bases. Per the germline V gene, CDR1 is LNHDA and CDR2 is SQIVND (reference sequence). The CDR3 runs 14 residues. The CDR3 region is CASSISAGGYEQYF. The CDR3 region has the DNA TGTGCCAGTAGTATTTCGGCAGGGGGATACGAGCAGTACTTC.

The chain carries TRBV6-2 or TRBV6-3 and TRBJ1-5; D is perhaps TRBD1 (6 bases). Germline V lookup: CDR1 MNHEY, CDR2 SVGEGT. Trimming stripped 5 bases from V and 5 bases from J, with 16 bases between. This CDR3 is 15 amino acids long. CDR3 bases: TGTGCCAGCAGTACCCAGGGACACAGTTATCAGCCCCAGCATTTT. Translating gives CASSTQGHSYQPQHF.

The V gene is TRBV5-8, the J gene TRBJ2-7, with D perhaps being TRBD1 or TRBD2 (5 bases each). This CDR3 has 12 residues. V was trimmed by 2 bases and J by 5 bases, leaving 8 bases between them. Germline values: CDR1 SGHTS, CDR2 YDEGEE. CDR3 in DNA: TGTGCCAGCAGCTTCACGGGGCACGAGCAGTACGTC. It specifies CASSFTGHEQYV.

CDR3 sequence: CASSSGTGQSYEQYF. In DNA, the CDR3 is TGTGCCAGCAGCTCTGGGACAGGCCAATCCTACGAGCAGTACTTC. The chain employs TRBV5-4 and TRBJ2-7, with 8 bases lining up with TRBD1. The CDR3 is made up of 15 amino acids. Germline CDR1 reads SGHNT; CDR2 reads YYREEE (reference sequence). V was clipped by 3 bases and J by 1 base; unmatched bases: 6.

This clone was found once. Here the CDR3 DNA reads TGTGCCAGCAGGCCTGGGGGGGGCGGTGAAAAACTGTTTTTT. Amino acid sequence: CASRPGGGGEKLFF. The rearrangement uses TRBV27 and TRBJ1-4; the D gene is possibly TRBD1 (6 bases). The length of the CDR3 is 14 residues. With 6 bases removed from V and 7 bases from J, the gap between germline ends came to 15 bases. Per germline, CDR1 MNHEY and CDR2 SMNVEV (reference sequence).

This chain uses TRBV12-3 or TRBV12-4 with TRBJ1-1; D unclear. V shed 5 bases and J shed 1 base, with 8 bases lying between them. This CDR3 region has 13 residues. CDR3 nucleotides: TGTGCCAGCAGTCCGGACGGGAACACTGAAGCTTTCTTT. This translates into CASSPDGNTEAFF.

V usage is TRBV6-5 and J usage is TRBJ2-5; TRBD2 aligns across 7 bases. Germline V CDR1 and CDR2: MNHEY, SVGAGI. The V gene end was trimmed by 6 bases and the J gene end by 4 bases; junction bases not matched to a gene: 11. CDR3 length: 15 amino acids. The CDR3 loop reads CASSAGRGKGETQYF. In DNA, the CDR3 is TGTGCCAGCAGCGCGGGGAGGGGAAAAGGAGAGACCCAGTACTTC.

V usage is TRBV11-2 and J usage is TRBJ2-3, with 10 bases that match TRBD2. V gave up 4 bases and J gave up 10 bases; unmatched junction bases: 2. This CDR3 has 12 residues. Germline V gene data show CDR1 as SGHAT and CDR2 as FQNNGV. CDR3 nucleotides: TGTGCCAGCAGCTCAAGCGGGAGGGCGCAGTATTTT. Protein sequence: CASSSSGRAQYF.

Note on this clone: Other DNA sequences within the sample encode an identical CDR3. The CDR3 DNA is TGTGCCAGCTCACCGCTGGGGAGCACAGATACGCAGTATTTT. It translates to CASSPLGSTDTQYF. The chain links TRBV18 to TRBJ2-3; no reliable D call. The germline gives CDR1 KGHSH, CDR2 LQKENI. Trimming removed 3 bases at V and 0 bases at J, with 7 bases between. The CDR3 runs to 14 residues.

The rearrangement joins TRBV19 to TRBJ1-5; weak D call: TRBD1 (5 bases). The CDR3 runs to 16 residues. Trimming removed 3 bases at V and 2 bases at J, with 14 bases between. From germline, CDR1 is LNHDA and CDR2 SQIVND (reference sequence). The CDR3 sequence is CASSMGQGPRNQPQHF. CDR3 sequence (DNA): TGTGCCAGTAGTATGGGTCAGGGCCCCCGCAATCAGCCCCAGCATTTT. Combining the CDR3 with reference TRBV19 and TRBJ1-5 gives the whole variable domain DGGITQSPKYLFRKEGQNVTLSCEQNLNHDAMYWYRQDPGQGLRLIYYSQIVNDFQKGDIAEGYSVSREKKESFPLTVTSAQKNPTAFYLCASSMGQGPRNQPQHFGDGTRLSIL.

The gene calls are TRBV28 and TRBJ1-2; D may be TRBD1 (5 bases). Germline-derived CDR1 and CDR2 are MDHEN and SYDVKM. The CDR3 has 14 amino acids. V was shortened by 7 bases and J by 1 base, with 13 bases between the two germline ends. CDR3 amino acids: CASNKGPINYGYTF. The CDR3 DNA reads TGTGCCAGCAACAAGGGGCCTATTAACTATGGCTACACCTTC.

Written as DNA, the CDR3 is TGTGCCATCAGCCTACAAGGGGGGACCTCTGGGGCCAACGTCCTGACTTTC. It translates to CAISLQGGTSGANVLTF. The chain combines TRBV10-3 with TRBJ2-6, with D perhaps matching TRBD1 or TRBD2 (6 bases each). The CDR3 extends over 17 amino acids. V lost 6 bases, J lost 0 bases, and 15 bases lay in between. The germline V gene has CDR1 ENHRY and CDR2 SYGVKD.

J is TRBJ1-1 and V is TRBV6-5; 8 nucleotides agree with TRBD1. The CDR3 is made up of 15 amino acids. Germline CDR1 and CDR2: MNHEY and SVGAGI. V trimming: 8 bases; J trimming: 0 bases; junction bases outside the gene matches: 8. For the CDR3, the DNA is TGTGCCAGCCGACGGGGACAGGTCATGAACACTGAAGCTTTCTTT. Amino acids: CASRRGQVMNTEAFF.